These T cell receptor beta chains were read from a single sample in a study of glioma-infiltrating T cells. TCRdb called the multiplex PCR reads again in MiXCR, with one record for every CDR3 protein. In the table there are about 140,000 distinct CDR3 sequences, about two fifths of which are singletons. Specimen: glioma tissue, nonneoplastic brain tissue, or PBMCs (not recorded which). The receptors here all came from a human donor with low-grade glioma or glioblastoma, undergoing nonglioma brain surgery, or in good health (not recorded which). CDR3s include the opening cysteine and the closing phenylalanine or tryptophan. D genes are given only for firm matches. Only part of the rows carry a size: once, few, many, or a class if the clone is expanded.

size: few
J: TRBJ2-3
length: 15
V: TRBV20-1
D: -
DNA: TGCAGTGCTAGAGATCCTACCAAGAGCACAGATACGCAGTATTTT
CDR3: CSARDPTKSTDTQYF

size: -
J: TRBJ2-1
length: 12
V: TRBV20-1
D: TRBD2
DNA: TGCAGTGACCGACTAGCGGTCAATGAGCAGTTCTTC
CDR3: CSDRLAVNEQFF

size: -
J: TRBJ1-3
length: 14
V: TRBV7-2
D: -
DNA: TGTGCCAGCAGCTTAGAGAGCTCTGGAAACACCATATATTTT
CDR3: CASSLESSGNTIYF

size: many
J: TRBJ1-5
length: 13
V: TRBV6-1
D: TRBD1
DNA: TGTGCCAGCAGTACCCTGACAGGGCCGCCCCAGCATTTT
CDR3: CASSTLTGPPQHF

size: few
J: TRBJ2-5
length: 11
V: TRBV7-2
D: -
DNA: TGTGCCAGCAGCGCGCGTTGGACCCAGTACTTC
CDR3: CASSARWTQYF

size: many
J: TRBJ1-1
length: 13
V: TRBV6-1
D: -
DNA: TGTGCCAGCAGCAGGAGGGAGAACACTGAAGCTTTCTTT
CDR3: CASSRRENTEAFF

size: -
J: TRBJ2-5
length: 17
V: TRBV5-1
D: TRBD2
DNA: TGCGCCAGCAGCGCAGGACTAGCGGGTCCTCCCCAAGAGACCCAGTACTTC
CDR3: CASSAGLAGPPQETQYF

size: -
J: TRBJ2-3
length: 14
V: TRBV12-3/TRBV12-4
D: -
DNA: TGTGCCATCCCAGGCCCCGGAGACACAGATACGCAGTATTTT
CDR3: CAIPGPGDTDTQYF

size: -
J: TRBJ1-1
length: 13
V: TRBV29-1
D: -
DNA: TGCAGCGTTGAGTTGGGAACGCACACTGAAGCTTTCTTT
CDR3: CSVELGTHTEAFF

size: -
J: TRBJ1-1
length: 12
V: TRBV6-5
D: -
DNA: TGTGCCATCAGTGAGTATCCGGGAGAAGCTTTCTTT
CDR3: CAISEYPGEAFF

size: -
J: TRBJ1-6
length: 15
V: TRBV6-1
D: TRBD1
DNA: TGTGCCAGCAGCCAACAGGGACAGCGGAATTCACCCCTCCACTTT
CDR3: CASSQQGQRNSPLHF